This record looks at one T cell receptor beta chain sequence and its context. The antigen is undetermined. This sample was included in a study of brain T cells in children with intractable seizures. Libraries were prepared by immunoSEQ multiplex PCR; TCRdb keeps only in-frame clonotypes and omits some of them. The data hold tens of thousands of clones, with roughly 91% observed a single time. Overall study results and limits: Absence of clones before surgery may stem from lower sequencing depth. HCMV serostatus was not known, and viral specificity came from CDR3 similarity only.

Only cases whose brain tissue showed the highest T cell transcript signatures were sequenced. Patients received at least one anti-epileptic drug before surgery. The CDR3 runs 12 residues. Germline CDR1 GTSNPN, CDR2 SVGIG (reference sequence). Trimming cost V 6 bases and J 0 bases, with 8 bases left between them. Specimen: peripheral blood, collected at surgery. The chain uses TRBV30 and TRBJ1-1; D gene unclear. The receptor was isolated from a boy under two years old with tuberous sclerosis and intractable seizures. CDR3 sequence (DNA): TGTGCCTGCGGGAATCTGAACACTGAAGCTTTCTTT. Translating gives CACGNLNTEAFF.